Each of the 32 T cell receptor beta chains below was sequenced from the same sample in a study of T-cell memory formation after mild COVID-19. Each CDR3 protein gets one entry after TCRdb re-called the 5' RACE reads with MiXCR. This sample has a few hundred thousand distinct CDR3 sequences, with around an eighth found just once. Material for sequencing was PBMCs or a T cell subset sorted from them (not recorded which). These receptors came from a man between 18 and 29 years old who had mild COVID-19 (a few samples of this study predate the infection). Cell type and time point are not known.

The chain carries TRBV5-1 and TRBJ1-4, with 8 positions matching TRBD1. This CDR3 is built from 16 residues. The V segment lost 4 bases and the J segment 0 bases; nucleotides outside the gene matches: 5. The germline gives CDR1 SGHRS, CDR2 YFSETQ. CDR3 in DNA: TGCGCCAGCAGCCTTGGGACAGGCACAACTAATGAAAAACTGTTTTTT. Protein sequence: CASSLGTGTTNEKLFF.

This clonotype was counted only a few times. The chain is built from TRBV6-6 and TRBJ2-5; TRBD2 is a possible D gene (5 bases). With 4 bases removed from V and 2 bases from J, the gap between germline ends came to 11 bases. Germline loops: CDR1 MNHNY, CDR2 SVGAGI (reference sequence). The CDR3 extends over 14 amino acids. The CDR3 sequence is CASSSLGVQETQYF. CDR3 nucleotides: TGTGCCAGCAGTTCCCTGGGAGTGCAAGAGACCCAGTACTTC.

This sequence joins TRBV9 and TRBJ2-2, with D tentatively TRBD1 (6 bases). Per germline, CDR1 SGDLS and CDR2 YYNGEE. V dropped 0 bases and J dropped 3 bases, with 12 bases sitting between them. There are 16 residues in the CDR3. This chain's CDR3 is CASSVGEGGDTGELFF. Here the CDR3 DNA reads TGTGCCAGCAGCGTAGGGGAAGGGGGAGACACCGGGGAGCTGTTTTTT. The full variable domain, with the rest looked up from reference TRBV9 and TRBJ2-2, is DSGVTQTPKHLITATGQRVTLRCSPRSGDLSVYWYQQSLDQGLQFLIQYYNGEERAKGNILERFSAQQFPDLHSELNLSSLELGDSALYFCASSVGEGGDTGELFFGEGSRLTVL.

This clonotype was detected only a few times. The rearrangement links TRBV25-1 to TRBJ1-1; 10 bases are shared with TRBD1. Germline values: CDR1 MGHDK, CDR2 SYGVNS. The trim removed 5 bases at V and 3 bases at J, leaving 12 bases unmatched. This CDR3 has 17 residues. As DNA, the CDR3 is TGTGCCAGCAGTACCCCGGGACAGGGGAGCGGCGACACTGAAGCTTTCTTT. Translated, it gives CASSTPGQGSGDTEAFF. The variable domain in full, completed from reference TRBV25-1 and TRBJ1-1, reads EADIYQTPRYLVIGTGKKITLECSQTMGHDKMYWYQQDPGMELHLIHYSYGVNSTEKGDLSSESTVSRIRTEHFPLTLESARPSHTSQYLCASSTPGQGSGDTEAFFGQGTRLTVV.

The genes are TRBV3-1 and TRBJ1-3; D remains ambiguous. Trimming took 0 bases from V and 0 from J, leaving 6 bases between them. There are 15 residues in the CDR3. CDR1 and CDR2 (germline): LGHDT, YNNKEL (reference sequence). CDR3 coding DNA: TGTGCCAGCAGCCAAGATCTAGTCTCTGGAAACACCATATATTTT. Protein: CASSQDLVSGNTIYF.

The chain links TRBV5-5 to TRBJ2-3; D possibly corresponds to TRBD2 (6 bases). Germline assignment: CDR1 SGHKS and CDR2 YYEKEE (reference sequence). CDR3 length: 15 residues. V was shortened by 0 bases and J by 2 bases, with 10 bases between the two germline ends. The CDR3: CASSLEVGLTDTQYF. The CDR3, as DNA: TGTGCCAGCAGCTTGGAGGTGGGACTCACAGATACGCAGTATTTT. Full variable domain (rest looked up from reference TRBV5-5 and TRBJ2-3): DAGVTQSPTHLIKTRGQQVTLRCSPISGHKSVSWYQQVLGQGPQFIFQYYEKEERGRGNFPDRFSARQFPNYSSELNVNALLLGDSALYLCASSLEVGLTDTQYFGPGTRLTVL.

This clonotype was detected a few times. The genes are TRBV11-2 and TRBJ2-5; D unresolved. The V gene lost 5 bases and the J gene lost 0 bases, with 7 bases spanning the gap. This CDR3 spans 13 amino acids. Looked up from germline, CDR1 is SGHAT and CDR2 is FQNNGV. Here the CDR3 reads CASSGGYQETQYF. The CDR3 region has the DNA TGTGCCAGCAGCGGCGGATACCAAGAGACCCAGTACTTC.

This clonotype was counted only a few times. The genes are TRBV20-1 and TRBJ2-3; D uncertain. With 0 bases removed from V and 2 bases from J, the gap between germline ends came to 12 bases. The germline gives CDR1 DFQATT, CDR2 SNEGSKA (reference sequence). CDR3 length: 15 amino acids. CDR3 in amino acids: CSARDRADFTDTQYF. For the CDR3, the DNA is TGCAGTGCTAGAGATCGGGCCGATTTCACAGATACGCAGTATTTT.

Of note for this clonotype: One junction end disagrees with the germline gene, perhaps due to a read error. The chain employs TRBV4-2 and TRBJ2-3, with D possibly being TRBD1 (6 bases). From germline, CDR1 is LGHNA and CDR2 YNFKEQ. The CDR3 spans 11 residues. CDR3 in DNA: TGTGCCAGCAGCCCCGGGACAATGAGGTTTTTT. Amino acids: CASSPGTMRFF.

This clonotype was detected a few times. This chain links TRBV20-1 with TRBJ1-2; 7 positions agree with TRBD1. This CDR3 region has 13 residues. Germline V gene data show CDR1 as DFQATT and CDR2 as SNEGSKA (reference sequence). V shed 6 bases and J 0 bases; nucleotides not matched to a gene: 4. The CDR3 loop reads CSARGAANYGYTF. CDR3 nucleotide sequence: TGCAGTGCCAGGGGGGCGGCTAACTATGGCTACACCTTC.

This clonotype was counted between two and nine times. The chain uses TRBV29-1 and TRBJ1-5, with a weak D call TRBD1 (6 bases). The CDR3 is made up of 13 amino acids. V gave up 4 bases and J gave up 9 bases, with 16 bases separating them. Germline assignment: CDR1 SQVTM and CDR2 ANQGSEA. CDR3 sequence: CSVVVGGRGPQHF. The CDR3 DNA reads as TGCAGCGTTGTCGTGGGGGGGCGAGGGCCCCAGCATTTT.

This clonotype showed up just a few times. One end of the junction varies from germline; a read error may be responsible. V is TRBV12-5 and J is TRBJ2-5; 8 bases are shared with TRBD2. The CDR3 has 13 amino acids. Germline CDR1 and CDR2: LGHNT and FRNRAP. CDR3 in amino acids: CASGQGGGSISHF. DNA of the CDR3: TGTGCTAGTGGACAGGGCGGGGGGTCTATCTCCCACTTC.

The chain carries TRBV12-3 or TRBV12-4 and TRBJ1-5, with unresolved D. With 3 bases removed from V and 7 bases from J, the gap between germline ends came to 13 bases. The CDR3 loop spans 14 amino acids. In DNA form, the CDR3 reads TGTGCCAGCAGTTTGCGGGGAAACGGGCAGCCCCAGCATTTT. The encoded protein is CASSLRGNGQPQHF.

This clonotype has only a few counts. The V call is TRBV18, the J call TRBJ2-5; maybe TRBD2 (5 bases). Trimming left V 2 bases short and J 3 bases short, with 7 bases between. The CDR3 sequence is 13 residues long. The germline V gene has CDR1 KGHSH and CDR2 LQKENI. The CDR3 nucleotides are TGTGCCAGCTCACCAGACGGGAAAGAGACCCAGTACTTC. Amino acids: CASSPDGKETQYF.

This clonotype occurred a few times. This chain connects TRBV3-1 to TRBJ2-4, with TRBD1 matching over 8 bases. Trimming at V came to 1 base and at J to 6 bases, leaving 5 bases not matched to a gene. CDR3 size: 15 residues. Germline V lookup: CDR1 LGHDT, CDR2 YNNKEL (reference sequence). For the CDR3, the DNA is TGTGCCAGCAGCCAAGGAGGACAGGGCGGAAACATTCAGTACTTC. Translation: CASSQGGQGGNIQYF. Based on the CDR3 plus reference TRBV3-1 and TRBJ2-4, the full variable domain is DTAVSQTPKYLVTQMGNDKSIKCEQNLGHDTMYWYKQDSKKFLKIMFSYNNKELIINETVPNRFSPKSPDKAHLNLHINSLELGDSAVYFCASSQGGQGGNIQYFGAGTRLSVL.

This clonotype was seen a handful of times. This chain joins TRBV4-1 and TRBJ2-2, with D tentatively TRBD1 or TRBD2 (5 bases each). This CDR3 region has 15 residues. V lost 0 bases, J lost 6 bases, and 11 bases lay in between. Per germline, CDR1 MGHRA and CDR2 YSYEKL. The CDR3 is CASSQEQLGAGELFF. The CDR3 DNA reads TGCGCCAGCAGCCAAGAACAATTGGGGGCCGGGGAGCTGTTTTTT.

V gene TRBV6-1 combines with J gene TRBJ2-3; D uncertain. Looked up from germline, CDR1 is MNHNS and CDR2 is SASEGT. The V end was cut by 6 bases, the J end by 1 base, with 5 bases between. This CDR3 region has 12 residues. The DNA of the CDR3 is TGTGCCAGCAGACAGCGCACAGATACGCAGTATTTT. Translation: CASRQRTDTQYF.

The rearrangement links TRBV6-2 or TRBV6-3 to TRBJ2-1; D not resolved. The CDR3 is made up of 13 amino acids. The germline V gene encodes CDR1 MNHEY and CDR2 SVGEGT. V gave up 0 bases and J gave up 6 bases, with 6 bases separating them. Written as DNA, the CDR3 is TGTGCCAGCAGTTACTCCGGAGTCAATGAGCAGTTCTTC. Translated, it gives CASSYSGVNEQFF.

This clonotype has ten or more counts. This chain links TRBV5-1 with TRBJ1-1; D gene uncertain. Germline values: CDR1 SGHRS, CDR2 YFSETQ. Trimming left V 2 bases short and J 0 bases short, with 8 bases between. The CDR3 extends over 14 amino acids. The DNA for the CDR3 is TGCGCCAGCAGCTTAGCGGGGATGAACACTGAAGCTTTCTTT. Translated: CASSLAGMNTEAFF.

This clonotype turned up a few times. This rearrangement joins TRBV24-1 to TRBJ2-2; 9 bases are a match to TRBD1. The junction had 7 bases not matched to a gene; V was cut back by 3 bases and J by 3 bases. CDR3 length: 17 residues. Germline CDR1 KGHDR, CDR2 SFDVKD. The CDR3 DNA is TGTGCCACCAGTGATCCAGGACAGGGGAGGTACACCGGGGAGCTGTTTTTT. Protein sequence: CATSDPGQGRYTGELFF.

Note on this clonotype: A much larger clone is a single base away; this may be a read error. Written as DNA, the CDR3 is TGTTCCAGCAGCTTATCTCAGGCGCAAGAGACCCAGTACTTC. Amino acids: CSSSLSQAQETQYF. This chain uses TRBV7-9 with TRBJ2-5, with D uncertain. The CDR3 spans 14 residues. Germline V gives CDR1 SEHNR, CDR2 FQNEAQ (reference sequence).

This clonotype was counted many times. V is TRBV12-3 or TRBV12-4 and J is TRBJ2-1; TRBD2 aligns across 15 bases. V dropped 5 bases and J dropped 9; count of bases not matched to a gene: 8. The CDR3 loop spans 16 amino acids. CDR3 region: CASSPPGLAGGGEQFF. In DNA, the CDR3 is TGTGCCAGCAGTCCTCCGGGACTAGCGGGGGGTGGTGAGCAGTTCTTC.

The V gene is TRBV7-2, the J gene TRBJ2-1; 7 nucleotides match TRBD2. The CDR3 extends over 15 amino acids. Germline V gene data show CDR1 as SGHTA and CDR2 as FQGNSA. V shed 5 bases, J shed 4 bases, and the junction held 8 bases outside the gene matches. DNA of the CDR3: TGTGCCAGCAGCCAGAGAGGACTAGGGTACAATGAGCAGTTCTTC. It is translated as CASSQRGLGYNEQFF. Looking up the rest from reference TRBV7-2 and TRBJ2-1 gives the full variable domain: GAGVSQSPSNKVTEKGKDVELRCDPISGHTALYWYRQSLGQGLEFLIYFQGNSAPDKSGLPSDRFSAERTGGSVSTLTIQRTQQEDSAVYLCASSQRGLGYNEQFFGPGTRLTVL.

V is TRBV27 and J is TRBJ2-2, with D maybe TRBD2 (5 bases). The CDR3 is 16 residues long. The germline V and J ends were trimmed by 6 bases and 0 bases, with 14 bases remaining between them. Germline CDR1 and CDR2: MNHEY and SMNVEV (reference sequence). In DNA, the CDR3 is TGTGCCAGCAGCTTCTCCAGGACTGCGAACACCGGGGAGCTGTTTTTT. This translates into CASSFSRTANTGELFF.

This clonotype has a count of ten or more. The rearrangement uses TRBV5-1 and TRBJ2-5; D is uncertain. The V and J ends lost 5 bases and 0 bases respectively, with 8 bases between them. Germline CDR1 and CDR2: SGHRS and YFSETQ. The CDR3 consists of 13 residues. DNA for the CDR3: TGCGCCAGCAGAGCCCAGGACCAAGAGACCCAGTACTTC. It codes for CASRAQDQETQYF.

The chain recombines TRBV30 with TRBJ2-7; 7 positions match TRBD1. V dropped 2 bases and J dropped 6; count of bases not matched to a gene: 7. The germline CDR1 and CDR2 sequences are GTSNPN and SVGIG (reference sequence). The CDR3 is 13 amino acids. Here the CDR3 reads CAWSSATGTEQYF. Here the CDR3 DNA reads TGTGCCTGGAGTTCCGCGACAGGGACCGAGCAGTACTTC.

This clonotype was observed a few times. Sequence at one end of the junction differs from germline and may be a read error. The CDR3 reads CATRDRDYTEAFF. The DNA of the CDR3 is TGTGCCACCCGTGACAGGGACTACACTGAAGCTTTCTTT. The chain employs TRBV24-1 and TRBJ1-1; the match to TRBD1 covers 7 bases. CDR3 size: 13 residues. CDR1 is KGHDR, CDR2 SFDVKD, per germline.

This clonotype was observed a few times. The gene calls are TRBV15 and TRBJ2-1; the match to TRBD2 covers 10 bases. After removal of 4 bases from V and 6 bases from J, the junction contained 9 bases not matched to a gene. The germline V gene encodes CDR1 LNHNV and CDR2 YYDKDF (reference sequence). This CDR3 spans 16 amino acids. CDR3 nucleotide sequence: TGTGCCACCAGCACATTCAGCGGGGGGGCCCCCAATGAGCAGTTCTTC. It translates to CATSTFSGGAPNEQFF.

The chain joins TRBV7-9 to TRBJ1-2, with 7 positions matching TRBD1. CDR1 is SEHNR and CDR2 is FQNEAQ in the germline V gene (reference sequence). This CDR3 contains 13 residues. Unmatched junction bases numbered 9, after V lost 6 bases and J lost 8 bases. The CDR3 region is CASRPTGFEGYTF. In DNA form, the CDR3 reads TGTGCCAGCAGACCGACAGGGTTTGAAGGCTACACCTTC.

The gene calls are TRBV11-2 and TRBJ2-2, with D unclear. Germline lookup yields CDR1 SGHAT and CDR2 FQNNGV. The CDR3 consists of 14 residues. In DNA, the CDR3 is TGTGCAGGACGGTTAGGGACGAACACCGGGGAGCTGTTTTTT. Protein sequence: CAGRLGTNTGELFF.

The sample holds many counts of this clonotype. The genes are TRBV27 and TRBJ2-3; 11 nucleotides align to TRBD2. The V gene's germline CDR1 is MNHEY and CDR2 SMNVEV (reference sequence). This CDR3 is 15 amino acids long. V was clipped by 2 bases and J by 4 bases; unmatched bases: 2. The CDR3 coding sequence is TGTGCCAGCAGTTTAACTAGCGGGGGCGCAGATACGCAGTATTTT. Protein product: CASSLTSGGADTQYF.

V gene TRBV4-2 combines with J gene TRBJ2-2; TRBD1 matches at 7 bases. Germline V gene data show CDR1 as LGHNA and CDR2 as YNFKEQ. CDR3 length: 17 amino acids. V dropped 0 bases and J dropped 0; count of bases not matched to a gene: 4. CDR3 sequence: CASSQEGTAANTGELFF. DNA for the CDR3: TGTGCCAGCAGCCAAGAGGGGACAGCGGCGAACACCGGGGAGCTGTTTTTT.